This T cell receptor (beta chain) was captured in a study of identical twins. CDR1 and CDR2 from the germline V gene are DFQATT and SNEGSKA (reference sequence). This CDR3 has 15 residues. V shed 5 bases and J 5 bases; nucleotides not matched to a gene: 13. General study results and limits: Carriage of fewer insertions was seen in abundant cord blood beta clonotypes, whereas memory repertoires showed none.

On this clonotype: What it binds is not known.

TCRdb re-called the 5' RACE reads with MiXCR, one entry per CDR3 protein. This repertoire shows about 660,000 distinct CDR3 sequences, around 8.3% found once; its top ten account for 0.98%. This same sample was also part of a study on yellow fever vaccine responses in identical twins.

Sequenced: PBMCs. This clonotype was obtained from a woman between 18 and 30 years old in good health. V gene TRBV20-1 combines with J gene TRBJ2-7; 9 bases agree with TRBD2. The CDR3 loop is CSAGRRAGGIDEQYF. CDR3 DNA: TGCAGTGCTGGCCGGCGGGCGGGAGGGATCGACGAGCAGTACTTC.